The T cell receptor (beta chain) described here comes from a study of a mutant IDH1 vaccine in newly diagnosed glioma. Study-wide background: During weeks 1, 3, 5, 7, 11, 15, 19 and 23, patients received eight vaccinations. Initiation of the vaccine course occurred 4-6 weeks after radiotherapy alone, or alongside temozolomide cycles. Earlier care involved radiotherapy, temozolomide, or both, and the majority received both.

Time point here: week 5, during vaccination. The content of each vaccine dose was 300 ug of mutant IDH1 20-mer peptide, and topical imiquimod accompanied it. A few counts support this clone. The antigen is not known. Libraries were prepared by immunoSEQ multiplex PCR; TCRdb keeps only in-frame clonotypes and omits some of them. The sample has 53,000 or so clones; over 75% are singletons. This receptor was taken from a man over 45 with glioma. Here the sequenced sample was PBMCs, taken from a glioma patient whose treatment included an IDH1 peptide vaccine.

DNA for the CDR3: TGTGCCAGTAGTATAGATAGGGGGGCGAACAATGAGCAGTTCTTC. Its protein is CASSIDRGANNEQFF. The V and J genes are TRBV19 and TRBJ2-1, with D tentatively TRBD1 or TRBD2 (6 bases each). Germline values: CDR1 LNHDA, CDR2 SQIVND (reference sequence). The CDR3 covers 15 residues. Trimming removed 0 bases from V and 5 bases from J, with 11 bases in between. Full variable domain (missing parts from reference TRBV19 and TRBJ2-1): DGGITQSPKYLFRKEGQNVTLSCEQNLNHDAMYWYRQDPGQGLRLIYYSQIVNDFQKGDIAEGYSVSREKKESFPLTVTSAQKNPTAFYLCASSIDRGANNEQFFGPGTRLTVL.